Each of the 15 T cell receptor beta chains below was sequenced from the same sample in a study of blood T cell repertoires in COVID-19. The data were produced by immunoSEQ multiplex PCR, yet TCRdb's version contains in-frame clones alone and is incomplete. The data hold hundreds of thousands of clones, with nearly 90% observed a single time. The sequencing sample was made of PBMCs or T cells enriched from blood (not recorded which). The receptors come from a woman between 18 and 30 years old with acute COVID-19.

V usage is TRBV6-6 and J usage is TRBJ2-7; tentative D call: TRBD2 (6 bases). The germline gives CDR1 MNHNY, CDR2 SVGAGI (reference sequence). V was trimmed by 2 bases and J by 6 bases, leaving 11 bases between them. The CDR3 loop spans 13 amino acids. Here the CDR3 DNA reads TGTGCCAGCAGTTACGAGGGACTGGGCGAGCAGTACTTC. Translation gives CASSYEGLGEQYF.

Worth noting for this clone: The same CDR3 is also encoded by other DNA sequences in this sample. In DNA, the CDR3 is TGTGCCAGTAGTATAGCCCGCTCTGGGGCCAACGTCCTGACTTTC. It yields the protein CASSIARSGANVLTF. The chain uses TRBV19 and TRBJ2-6; no definite D call. Germline CDR1 and CDR2: LNHDA and SQIVND (reference sequence). The CDR3 consists of 15 residues. Trimming shortened V by 1 base and J by 0 bases, and 4 bases separated the two germline ends.

A few counts support this clone. This sequence joins TRBV12-5 and TRBJ1-5; perhaps TRBD1 as D (5 bases). CDR1 LGHNT and CDR2 FRNRAP come from the germline V gene. V lost 6 bases, J lost 1 base, and 10 bases lay in between. CDR3 length: 14 residues. The CDR3 sequence: CASGGGVSNQPQHF. In DNA, the CDR3 is TGTGCTAGTGGAGGAGGGGTGAGCAATCAGCCCCAGCATTTT.

This clone was recorded once. The chain couples TRBV7-8 to TRBJ1-2; no reliable D call. CDR3 length: 12 amino acids. CDR1 and CDR2 (germline): SGHVS, FQNEAQ. Deletions cut 2 bases from V and 6 bases from J, with 7 bases between. The DNA for the CDR3 is TGTGCCAGCAGCTTATGGAGGGATGGCTACACCTTC. Its translation: CASSLWRDGYTF.

The V and J genes are TRBV3-1 (or the pseudogene TRBV3-2) and TRBJ2-7; 12 bases are a match to TRBD1. The germline V gene has CDR1 LGHDT and CDR2 YNNKEL (reference sequence). CDR3 length: 14 residues. The V gene end was trimmed by 4 bases and the J gene end by 7 bases; junction bases not matched to a gene: 5. The CDR3 sequence: CASSPGTGGREQYF. The DNA of the CDR3 is TGTGCCAGCAGCCCAGGGACAGGGGGCCGAGAGCAGTACTTC.

V and J are TRBV11-2 and TRBJ1-1; weak D call: TRBD1 (5 bases). Trimming shortened V by 3 bases and J by 7 bases, and 12 bases separated the two germline ends. The CDR3 has 13 residues. Germline V gene sequence: CDR1 SGHAT, CDR2 FQNNGV. This CDR3 is CASSLGGMVEAFF. The CDR3 bases are TGTGCCAGCAGCTTGGGGGGAATGGTTGAAGCTTTCTTT.

The chain recombines TRBV12-3 or TRBV12-4 with TRBJ2-2; TRBD2 agrees at 7 bases. This CDR3 contains 13 residues. The J segment lost 6 bases and the V segment lost 5 bases, leaving 3 bases of the junction unmatched. This CDR3 reads CASSRTSSGELFF. The CDR3 DNA reads TGTGCCAGCAGTCGGACTAGTTCCGGGGAGCTGTTTTTT.

The chain employs TRBV6-5 and TRBJ1-1; tentative D call: TRBD1 (6 bases). The germline V gene encodes CDR1 MNHEY and CDR2 SVGAGI. V was shortened by 6 bases and J by 3 bases, with 11 bases between the two germline ends. The CDR3 is made up of 13 amino acids. CDR3 in amino acids: CASRTQGYTEAFF. CDR3 sequence (DNA): TGTGCCAGCAGAACACAGGGTTACACTGAAGCTTTCTTT.

V is TRBV7-2 and J is TRBJ2-7, with 11 bases matching TRBD2. This CDR3 spans 14 amino acids. Looked up from germline, CDR1 is SGHTA and CDR2 is FQGNSA. V dropped 4 bases and J dropped 4; count of bases not matched to a gene: 3. The CDR3 spells CASSWGLAEYEQYF. CDR3 sequence (DNA): TGTGCCAGCAGCTGGGGACTAGCGGAGTACGAGCAGTACTTC.

The chain joins TRBV6-6 to TRBJ2-7; D is possibly TRBD1 (6 bases). Trimming pared 5 bases from V and 3 bases from J, leaving 11 bases between. Germline V gene sequence: CDR1 MNHNY, CDR2 SVGAGI (reference sequence). The CDR3 has 13 residues. For the CDR3, the DNA is TGTGCCAGCAGTAACCCGACAGGCTACGAGCAGTACTTC. Its protein is CASSNPTGYEQYF.

The chain combines TRBV28 with TRBJ2-7, with TRBD2 identical over 10 bases. The CDR3 covers 15 residues. Germline CDR1 and CDR2: MDHEN and SYDVKM. J lost 3 bases, V lost 5 bases, and 7 bases had no gene match. CDR3 sequence reads: CASSTSAGGHYEQYF. The CDR3 DNA reads as TGTGCCAGCAGTACCTCAGCGGGAGGGCACTACGAGCAGTACTTC.

The gene calls are TRBV28 and TRBJ1-1; no clear D. Germline loops: CDR1 MDHEN, CDR2 SYDVKM. The V end lost 5 bases, the J end lost 7 bases, and 8 bases lay between the germline ends. This CDR3 spans 11 amino acids. CDR3 nucleotides: TGTGCCAGCAGTGTCGGGTTTGAAGCTTTCTTT. It specifies CASSVGFEAFF. The full variable domain, in which reference TRBV28 and TRBJ1-1 provide the parts outside the CDR3, is DVKVTQSSRYLVKRTGEKVFLECVQDMDHENMFWYRQDPGLGLRLIYFSYDVKMKEKGDIPEGYSVSREKKERFSLILESASTNQTSMYLCASSVGFEAFFGQGTRLTVV.

The chain employs TRBV4-3 and TRBJ2-7; 9 bases align to TRBD1. The CDR3 length is 16 residues. V lost 0 bases and J lost 6; bases outside the gene matches: 9. Germline lookup yields CDR1 LGHNA and CDR2 YSLEER. This CDR3 reads CASSQDGGTGTLEQYF. DNA for the CDR3: TGCGCCAGCAGCCAAGATGGCGGGACAGGGACCCTCGAGCAGTACTTC.

The chain carries TRBV5-8 and TRBJ2-1; D gene ambiguous. The V gene's germline CDR1 is SGHTS and CDR2 YDEGEE. The CDR3 runs to 10 residues. Deletions cut 7 bases from V and 6 bases from J, with 5 bases between. The chain's CDR3 is CASSGNEQFF. The CDR3 nucleotides are TGTGCCAGCTCAGGCAATGAGCAGTTCTTC.

This rearrangement joins TRBV7-8 to TRBJ1-1; D is possibly TRBD1 (6 bases). V gave up 2 bases and J gave up 1 base, with 20 bases separating them. CDR3 length equals 18 residues. Germline lookup yields CDR1 SGHVS and CDR2 FQNEAQ. The CDR3 sequence is CASSLRDKNRVTNTEAFF. CDR3 coding DNA: TGTGCCAGCAGCTTACGCGATAAAAACAGGGTCACGAACACTGAAGCTTTCTTT.